This TCR beta chain is drawn from a study of CD8 T cells in Susac syndrome. Across the whole study: Patients with Susac syndrome, at blood draw, were therapy-naive, on corticosteroids, or on intravenous immunoglobulin alone.

CDR1 and CDR2 from the germline V gene are DFQATT and SNEGSKA (reference sequence). This CDR3 is built from 15 residues. Trimming cost V 1 base and J 10 bases, with 22 bases left between them. An input of roughly 0.5 to 1 ug of RNA was subjected to reverse transcription using random hexamers. An immunoSEQ multiplex PCR generated amplified TCR beta CDR3 products spanning 54 Vbeta and 13 Jbeta. TCRdb itself ran the immunoSEQ multiplex PCR reads through MiXCR, one entry per CDR3 protein. Of about 180,000 distinct CDR3 sequences in the sample, roughly 94% were seen once. The patients with Susac syndrome were individuals who fulfilled the recently defined diagnostic criteria for disease that was either definite or probable. In contrast to the negatively isolated CD8+ and CD4+ T cells, TEMRA cells were FACS-enriched.

The clonotype originates from a human donor with Susac syndrome. The sample comprised CD4+ T cells from PBMCs. The V gene is TRBV20-1, the J gene TRBJ1-1; tentatively, D is TRBD1 (6 bases). CDR3 nucleotides: TGCAGTGCTAGAGCGGTCAGGACAGCTGTCTCCGTAGCTTTCTTT. Translated, it gives CSARAVRTAVSVAFF.